The source of this TCR beta chain is a study of graft-versus-host responses after intestinal transplantation. Points from the study as a whole: Some patients had graft-donor T cell macrochimerism. In their allografts, the ratios of graft-versus-host to host-versus-graft T cell clones were high.

Here immunoSEQ multiplex PCR was the method, and the copy in TCRdb shows in-frame clones only, minus some. The sample includes about 89,000 clones, just over 90% of them seen just once. For this clone: What it binds is unknown.

CDR3 size: 13 residues. Germline V gives CDR1 SGHKS, CDR2 YYEKEE (reference sequence). Deletions cut 2 bases from V and 1 base from J, with 5 bases between. This chain joins TRBV5-5 and TRBJ2-3; D is ambiguous. The receptor was isolated from a human donor who received an intestinal transplant. Material: unstimulated CD8+ T cells sorted from spleen or lymph node cells, obtained before intestinal transplant. CDR3 amino acids: CASSFPGTDTQYF. The CDR3 coding sequence is TGTGCCAGCAGCTTTCCCGGCACAGATACGCAGTATTTT. Complete variable domain (other parts from reference TRBV5-5 and TRBJ2-3): DAGVTQSPTHLIKTRGQQVTLRCSPISGHKSVSWYQQVLGQGPQFIFQYYEKEERGRGNFPDRFSARQFPNYSSELNVNALLLGDSALYLCASSFPGTDTQYFGPGTRLTVL.